A single sample gave rise to the 21 T cell receptor beta chains below, sequenced in a study of cytomegalovirus exposure and HLA in healthy donors. PCR amplification relied on 60 Vbeta primers (plus 13 Jbeta primers). The method was immunoSEQ multiplex PCR; TCRdb's version includes in-frame clones alone and lacks a portion of them. The top ten hold approximately 1.4% of the sample, which has 200,000 or so clones, roughly 84% seen once. Sequenced input: PBMCs. The receptors here all came from a girl aged 10 to 17 in good health and CMV-seronegative.

This chain uses TRBV28 with TRBJ1-2, with 11 bases lining up with TRBD1. There are 17 residues in the CDR3. Germline V CDR1 and CDR2: MDHEN, SYDVKM. V gave up 5 bases and J gave up 8 bases; unmatched junction bases: 16. In DNA form, the CDR3 reads TGTGCCAGCAGTACGCTCGTTCCAGGACAGGGGGCGCGGGGCTACACCTTC. Protein product: CASSTLVPGQGARGYTF.

This clone has at least ten counts. CDR3 in DNA: TGTGCCAGCAGTGCGGGGGGGCACACAGATACGCAGTATTTT. It specifies CASSAGGHTDTQYF. The V and J genes are TRBV6-4 and TRBJ2-3; 8 nucleotides match TRBD2. The V and J ends lost 4 bases and 2 bases, in that order; junction bases with no gene match: 2. The CDR3 has 14 amino acids. In germline, CDR1 is MRHNA, CDR2 SNTAGT.

The chain is built from TRBV18 and TRBJ2-3; 7 bases match TRBD2. V shed 2 bases, J shed 4 bases, and the junction held 0 bases outside the gene matches. In germline, CDR1 is KGHSH, CDR2 LQKENI. CDR3 length equals 13 residues. CDR3 nucleotide sequence: TGTGCCAGCTCACCAGGACTAGCAGATACGCAGTATTTT. It encodes CASSPGLADTQYF.

V and J are TRBV7-3 and TRBJ2-1, with TRBD2 matching 7 bases. CDR3 size: 14 residues. Trimming cost V 5 bases and J 3 bases; bases outside gene matches: 4. CDR1 and CDR2 from the germline V gene are SGHTA and FQGTGA. The CDR3 protein is CASSPLANYNEQFF. The CDR3 DNA sequence: TGTGCCAGCAGCCCACTAGCGAACTACAATGAGCAGTTCTTC.

The chain links TRBV7-9 to TRBJ2-2; D gene uncertain. V was trimmed by 5 bases and J by 0 bases, leaving 10 bases between them. This CDR3 is built from 15 residues. Germline assignment: CDR1 SEHNR and CDR2 FQNEAQ (reference sequence). The CDR3 region has the DNA TGTGCCAGCAGCCCCGTGGCTGCGAACACCGGGGAGCTGTTTTTT. It yields the protein CASSPVAANTGELFF.

The chain couples TRBV5-6 to TRBJ1-1; D unclear. V was clipped by 3 bases and J by 4 bases, with 4 bases between them. This CDR3 region has 11 residues. Germline CDR1 SGHDT, CDR2 YYEEEE. The CDR3 nucleotides are TGTGCCAGCAGCTACGGCACTGAAGCTTTCTTT. The encoded protein is CASSYGTEAFF.

This rearrangement joins TRBV5-4 to TRBJ2-3, with D perhaps matching TRBD2 (5 bases). The CDR3 contains 14 residues. Germline loops: CDR1 SGHNT, CDR2 YYREEE (reference sequence). V was shortened by 2 bases and J by 1 base, with 8 bases between the two germline ends. Here the CDR3 DNA reads TGTGCCAGCAGCTTATCCGGGGGCACAGATACGCAGTATTTT. As protein: CASSLSGGTDTQYF.

CDR3 loop: CASSNPYSGKNTGELFF. The DNA of the CDR3 is TGTGCCAGTAGTAACCCTTATAGCGGGAAGAACACCGGGGAGCTGTTTTTT. The chain has TRBV19 and TRBJ2-2, with 8 bases that match TRBD2. The CDR3 sequence is 17 residues long. CDR1 is LNHDA, CDR2 SQIVND, per germline (reference sequence). Trimming took 4 bases from V and 1 from J; bases not matched to a gene: 8.

V is TRBV28 and J is TRBJ2-7; D is possibly TRBD1 (5 bases). Germline values: CDR1 MDHEN, CDR2 SYDVKM. The CDR3 is 14 amino acids. The V end was cut by 1 base, the J end by 0 bases, with 7 bases between. The CDR3: CASSLLGDSYEQYF. CDR3 DNA: TGTGCCAGCAGTTTATTAGGGGACTCCTACGAGCAGTACTTC.

This clone has only a few counts. The chain carries TRBV6-1 and TRBJ2-1; 10 bases line up with TRBD2. Germline assignment: CDR1 MNHNS and CDR2 SASEGT. J was trimmed by 3 bases and V by 6 bases; bases with no gene match: 5. This CDR3 is built from 15 residues. In DNA form, the CDR3 reads TGTGCCAGCAGGAGAGCGGGGGGGGACTACAATGAGCAGTTCTTC. Protein sequence: CASRRAGGDYNEQFF.

To note about this clone: The germline gene is not matched at one end of the junction; a read error may be the cause. The CDR3 bases are TGTGCCAGCAGTCCCCGCCGCGGGGCATACCCTATTAACTTC. This encodes CASSPRRGAYPINF. This chain joins TRBV6-5 and TRBJ2-7; possibly TRBD2 for D (6 bases). Germline assignment: CDR1 MNHEY and CDR2 SVGAGI. CDR3 size: 14 residues.

The J gene is TRBJ2-1, the V gene TRBV5-6; TRBD2 matches 8 bases. V lost 2 bases and J lost 5; bases outside the gene matches: 12. The germline V gene has CDR1 SGHDT and CDR2 YYEEEE. The length of the CDR3 is 17 residues. This chain's CDR3 is CASSFALTSVRNNEQFF. In DNA form, the CDR3 reads TGTGCCAGCAGCTTCGCCCTGACTAGCGTAAGGAACAATGAGCAGTTCTTC.

For this clone: Sequence at one end of the junction differs from germline and may be a read error. This chain links TRBV7-9 with TRBJ2-7; the D is unclear. Looked up from germline, CDR1 is SEHNR and CDR2 is FQNEAQ (reference sequence). This CDR3 contains 13 residues. CDR3 in DNA: TGTTCCAGCAGCTTAGGTGGCCGGAGCGAGCAGTACTTC. Amino acid sequence: CSSSLGGRSEQYF.

This clone has a single count. The chain recombines TRBV28 with TRBJ2-7; D might be TRBD2 (5 bases). The CDR3 is 12 amino acids. Germline V gene sequence: CDR1 MDHEN, CDR2 SYDVKM. The V and J ends lost 8 bases and 6 bases respectively, with 14 bases between them. CDR3 residues: CASSWIEGEQYF. The CDR3 DNA follows: TGTGCCAGCTCCTGGATAGAGGGCGAGCAGTACTTC.

The chain combines TRBV18 with TRBJ2-1; a possible D gene is TRBD2 (6 bases). Germline loops: CDR1 KGHSH, CDR2 LQKENI. The CDR3 is 15 amino acids. The V gene lost 6 bases and the J gene lost 8 bases, with 20 bases spanning the gap. Here the CDR3 reads CASSGALALKDEQFF. The DNA for the CDR3 is TGTGCCAGCTCTGGTGCCCTAGCGCTGAAGGATGAGCAGTTCTTC.

The sample holds a few counts of this clone. The rearrangement uses TRBV27 and TRBJ2-7, with 12 bases identical to TRBD2. CDR1 MNHEY and CDR2 SMNVEV come from the germline V gene (reference sequence). The CDR3 has 16 residues. V shed 9 bases and J 0 bases; nucleotides not matched to a gene: 9. The CDR3 here is CASTTSGGLSSYEQYF. CDR3 bases: TGTGCCAGTACGACTAGCGGGGGCCTGAGCTCCTACGAGCAGTACTTC.

This clone has just one count. This sequence joins TRBV6-5 and TRBJ2-2; D gene uncertain. Germline loops: CDR1 MNHEY, CDR2 SVGAGI. The CDR3 runs 15 residues. V was trimmed by 1 base and J by 1 base, leaving 7 bases between them. The chain's CDR3 is CASSYWRMNTGELFF. The CDR3 nucleotides are TGTGCCAGCAGTTACTGGCGGATGAACACCGGGGAGCTGTTTTTT.

The chain has TRBV30 and TRBJ2-5; 9 nucleotides agree with TRBD1. The junction had 0 bases not matched to a gene; V was cut back by 0 bases and J by 4 bases. CDR1 is GTSNPN, CDR2 SVGIG, per germline (reference sequence). The CDR3 has 13 amino acids. The CDR3 loop is CAWSVQGAETQYF. The CDR3 coding sequence is TGTGCCTGGAGTGTACAGGGGGCAGAGACCCAGTACTTC.

This chain joins TRBV6-5 and TRBJ2-1; a possible D gene is TRBD2 (6 bases). Germline-derived CDR1 and CDR2 are MNHEY and SVGAGI. V was trimmed by 0 bases and J by 13 bases, leaving 19 bases between them. The CDR3 spans 15 residues. The CDR3 loop reads CASSYSRPEAGPQFF. The CDR3 region has the DNA TGTGCCAGCAGTTACTCGAGACCGGAAGCGGGCCCACAGTTCTTC.

The rearrangement joins TRBV27 to TRBJ2-7; 8 bases fit TRBD1. The CDR3 totals 17 residues. CDR1 and CDR2 (germline): MNHEY, SMNVEV (reference sequence). J gave up 0 bases and V 5 bases, and 12 bases lay outside the gene matches. The CDR3, as DNA: TGTGCCAGCAGTGGTCCCGGGACAGGAGCGATCTCCTACGAGCAGTACTTC. This codes for CASSGPGTGAISYEQYF.

This clone has only one observation. J is TRBJ2-5 and V is TRBV19; 7 bases match TRBD1. CDR1 and CDR2 from the germline V gene are LNHDA and SQIVND (reference sequence). This CDR3 contains 14 residues. After removal of 4 bases from V and 1 base from J, the junction contained 3 bases not matched to a gene. The CDR3 sequence: CASSTRQGQETQYF. The CDR3 coding sequence is TGTGCCAGTAGTACAAGACAGGGCCAAGAGACCCAGTACTTC. Combining the CDR3 with reference TRBV19 and TRBJ2-5 gives the whole variable domain DGGITQSPKYLFRKEGQNVTLSCEQNLNHDAMYWYRQDPGQGLRLIYYSQIVNDFQKGDIAEGYSVSREKKESFPLTVTSAQKNPTAFYLCASSTRQGQETQYFGPGTRLLVL.